This T cell receptor (beta chain) was identified in a study of blood T cell repertoires in COVID-19. Study-wide background: Both acute and convalescent COVID-19 samples were obtained from the United States, Italy and Spain. The analysed material was cDNA or gDNA that came from T cells, B-cell-depleted T cells, or PBMCs.

V was clipped by 8 bases and J by 0 bases, with 11 bases between them. CDR1 is MNHEY and CDR2 is SVGAGI in the germline V gene. The CDR3 sequence is 15 residues long. This clone was detected a few times. Original methodology: Researchers report that nucleated cell counts were estimated from reference gene primer amplification. Here immunoSEQ multiplex PCR was the method, and the copy in TCRdb shows in-frame clones only, minus some. D and trimming were read from the DNA, whereas the V and J calls and clone size are those reported in that table. The table includes 98,000 or so clones, 86% detected once.

The specimen sequenced was peripheral blood. The sequence was collected from a woman aged 60-70 years in a cohort sampled during active or convalescent COVID-19. The chain uses TRBV6-5 and TRBJ2-6; D call uncertain. The CDR3: CASCPEISGANVLTF. CDR3 DNA: TGTGCCAGCTGCCCGGAGATCTCTGGGGCCAACGTCCTGACTTTC.